This section outlines one T cell receptor beta chain sequence together with its context. This table comes from immunoSEQ multiplex PCR, and its TCRdb copy is limited to in-frame clones, with some not included. This table holds 250,000 to 300,000 clones, roughly nine tenths found once. The record originates from a study of blood T cell repertoires in COVID-19. Cohort assignment relied on participant-reported clinical history. The CDR3 contains 19 residues. Looked up from germline, CDR1 is SGHDT and CDR2 is YYEEEE. V dropped 5 bases and J dropped 5; count of bases not matched to a gene: 23. The V and J genes are TRBV5-6 and TRBJ1-2; 8 positions agree with TRBD1. Sequenced: PBMCs or T cells enriched from blood (not recorded which). The sequence came from a woman in her fifties or sixties who had recovered from COVID-19. The CDR3 DNA sequence: TGTGCCAGCAGGGGCGGACAGGGTTTATTACTACTCACTTTTTATGGCTACACCTTC. Translated: CASRGGQGLLLLTFYGYTF.